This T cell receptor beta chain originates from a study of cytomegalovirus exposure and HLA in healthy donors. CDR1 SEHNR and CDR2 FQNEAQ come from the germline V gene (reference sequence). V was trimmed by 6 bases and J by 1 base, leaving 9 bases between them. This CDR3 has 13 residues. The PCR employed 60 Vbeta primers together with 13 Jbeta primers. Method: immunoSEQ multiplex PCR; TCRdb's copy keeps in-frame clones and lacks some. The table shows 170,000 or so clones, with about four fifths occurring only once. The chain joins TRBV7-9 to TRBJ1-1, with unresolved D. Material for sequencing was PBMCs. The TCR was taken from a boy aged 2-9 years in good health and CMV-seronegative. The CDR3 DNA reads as TGTGCCAGCAGTTTATCGGGGAACACTGAAGCTTTCTTT. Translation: CASSLSGNTEAFF.